Shown below are 19 T cell receptor beta chains from a single sample sequenced in a study of blood T cells in healthy people across ages. A J-beta primer mix and a sample-barcoded 5' primer were used in a second PCR of about 7 to 11 cycles. One entry per CDR3 protein results from TCRdb running MiXCR on the 5' RACE reads. The sample has about 640,000 distinct CDR3 sequences; approximately 59% are singletons. Sequencing was done on a sample of blood. The receptors shown here come from a man in his 60s in good health.

The rearrangement links TRBV7-2 to TRBJ1-1; no clear D gene. The CDR3 contains 14 residues. CDR1 SGHTA and CDR2 FQGNSA come from the germline V gene. Deletions cut 6 bases from V and 4 bases from J, with 15 bases between. The DNA for the CDR3 is TGTGCCAGCAGTTCCAACCGCAGCGTCACTGAAGCTTTCTTT. Its translation is CASSSNRSVTEAFF.

V is TRBV10-2 and J is TRBJ1-5; the D gene is possibly TRBD1 (5 bases). Germline CDR1 and CDR2: WSHSY and SAAADI. CDR3 length: 12 amino acids. V was shortened by 1 base and J by 7 bases, with 5 bases between the two germline ends. The CDR3 sequence is CASSEWDQPQHF. The CDR3 DNA follows: TGCGCCAGCAGTGAGTGGGACCAGCCCCAGCATTTT.

This clonotype was detected many times. V and J are TRBV12-3 or TRBV12-4 and TRBJ2-5, with D unclear. The CDR3 totals 12 residues. The V gene lost 7 bases and the J gene lost 5 bases, with 11 bases spanning the gap. CDR3 amino acids: CASNTNGETQYF. DNA for the CDR3: TGTGCCAGCAACACGAACGGGGAGACCCAGTACTTC.

This CDR3 is CASRKVDSLGYTF. In DNA, the CDR3 is TGTGCCAGCAGGAAGGTAGACAGTCTCGGCTACACCTTC. The rearrangement links TRBV27 to TRBJ1-2; TRBD1 might be the D (5 bases). Trimming pared 6 bases from V and 8 bases from J, leaving 16 bases between. The germline CDR1 and CDR2 sequences are MNHEY and SMNVEV (reference sequence). The CDR3 sequence is 13 residues long.

The chain joins TRBV20-1 to TRBJ2-5; 8 bases line up with TRBD2. The CDR3 is made up of 13 amino acids. V was pared by 7 bases and J by 6 bases, with 10 bases of the junction left unmatched. The V gene's germline CDR1 is DFQATT and CDR2 SNEGSKA (reference sequence). CDR3 nucleotide sequence: TGCAGTGTTGTTGAGGCGGGGGGACAGACCCAGTACTTC. Its protein is CSVVEAGGQTQYF.

A word on this clonotype: One end of the junction does not line up with germline, which may come from a read error. The V and J genes are TRBV20-1 and TRBJ2-5; 7 positions agree with TRBD2. This CDR3 contains 12 residues. CDR1 is DFQATT and CDR2 is SNEGSKA in the germline V gene (reference sequence). The CDR3 DNA is TGCAGTACTAGCGCACTAGCATATGAGCAGTACTTC. Amino acid sequence: CSTSALAYEQYF.

The J gene is TRBJ1-5, the V gene TRBV10-3, with 8 positions matching TRBD1. CDR1 is ENHRY and CDR2 is SYGVKD in the germline V gene. V lost 6 bases to trimming and J lost 5 bases; unmatched junction nucleotides: 6. The CDR3 extends over 14 amino acids. The CDR3 here is CAISPGQGDQPQHF. In DNA, the CDR3 is TGTGCCATCAGCCCCGGACAGGGCGATCAGCCCCAGCATTTT.

V usage is TRBV3-1 and J usage is TRBJ2-5; D possibly uses TRBD1 or TRBD2 (5 bases each). CDR3 size: 15 residues. Trimming stripped 1 base from V and 2 bases from J, with 11 bases between. CDR1 LGHDT and CDR2 YNNKEL come from the germline V gene (reference sequence). CDR3 sequence reads: CASSQVGTLQETQYF. The CDR3 nucleotides read TGTGCCAGCAGCCAAGTGGGGACGCTACAAGAGACCCAGTACTTC.

This sequence joins TRBV7-2 and TRBJ2-1; 8 bases are a match to TRBD1. This CDR3 has 14 residues. Trimming removed 6 bases from V and 7 bases from J; junction bases left unmatched: 8. Germline V CDR1 and CDR2: SGHTA, FQGNSA. DNA of the CDR3: TGTGCCAGCAGTCCACAGACAGGGGAAAATGAGCAGTTCTTC. Its translation is CASSPQTGENEQFF.

CDR3 protein: CASSYEGDEQFF. DNA for the CDR3: TGTGCCAGCAGTTACGAAGGGGATGAGCAGTTCTTC. The chain joins TRBV6-5 to TRBJ2-1; perhaps TRBD1 as D (5 bases). V was trimmed by 2 bases and J by 8 bases, leaving 7 bases between them. The germline V gene has CDR1 MNHEY and CDR2 SVGAGI. The CDR3 has 12 residues.

V and J are TRBV11-2 and TRBJ1-4; D may be TRBD1 (6 bases). V was shortened by 6 bases and J by 0 bases, with 11 bases between the two germline ends. Germline CDR1 and CDR2: SGHAT and FQNNGV. The CDR3 is 15 amino acids. CDR3 bases: TGTGCCAGCAGTCCCGGACAGACAACTAATGAAAAACTGTTTTTT. Translated, it gives CASSPGQTTNEKLFF.

The gene calls are TRBV20-1 and TRBJ2-5, with TRBD1 matching over 11 bases. The ends lost 5 bases at V and 4 bases at J; junction bases unmatched: 3. Germline V gene lookup returns CDR1 DFQATT and CDR2 SNEGSKA (reference sequence). The CDR3 has 13 amino acids. The CDR3, as DNA: TGCAGTGCTTGGACAGGGGGCGCAGAGACCCAGTACTTC. This translates into CSAWTGGAETQYF.

J is TRBJ2-7 and V is TRBV4-1, with D maybe TRBD2 (5 bases). Between the trimmed V and J ends, which lost 1 base and 4 bases, there was a span of 14 bases. The CDR3 length is 15 residues. CDR1 is MGHRA and CDR2 is YSYEKL in the germline V gene. Written as DNA, the CDR3 is TGCGCCAGCAGCCAAGTGTTCCGGGAACCATACGAGCAGTACTTC. Translation gives CASSQVFREPYEQYF.

The chain links TRBV9 to TRBJ2-7; D unresolved. Trimming took off 3 bases at V and 4 bases at J, with 14 bases between the two ends. This CDR3 comprises 14 residues. Germline V gives CDR1 SGDLS, CDR2 YYNGEE. The CDR3 DNA is TGTGCCAGCAGCGAGGCCCCTACGTCATACGAGCAGTACTTC. Translated, it gives CASSEAPTSYEQYF.

This chain joins TRBV4-2 and TRBJ2-2, with D unclear. The CDR3 spans 12 residues. Per the germline V gene, CDR1 is LGHNA and CDR2 is YNFKEQ. Trimming removed 3 bases from V and 6 bases from J, with 5 bases in between. The CDR3 region is CASSQHAGELFF. CDR3 sequence (DNA): TGTGCCAGCAGCCAGCATGCCGGGGAGCTGTTTTTT.

The chain has TRBV29-1 and TRBJ2-1; no definite D call. In germline, CDR1 is SQVTM, CDR2 ANQGSEA. The V and J ends lost 5 bases and 2 bases respectively, with 10 bases between them. The CDR3 runs 13 residues. The DNA of the CDR3 is TGCAGCGTTCAAGCGCAGACCTACAATGAGCAGTTCTTC. Its protein is CSVQAQTYNEQFF.

V and J are TRBV6-1 and TRBJ2-5, with 8 bases lining up with TRBD1. Germline V gives CDR1 MNHNS, CDR2 SASEGT. This CDR3 contains 15 residues. V shed 6 bases and J 5 bases; nucleotides not matched to a gene: 11. Here the CDR3 reads CASRAGQGSYETQYF. CDR3 DNA: TGTGCCAGCAGGGCCGGACAGGGATCCTACGAGACCCAGTACTTC.

The V and J genes are TRBV5-1 and TRBJ2-7; possibly TRBD1 or TRBD2 for D (5 bases each). CDR1 is SGHRS and CDR2 is YFSETQ in the germline V gene. The CDR3 has 15 amino acids. Trimming took 1 base from V and 3 from J, leaving 14 bases between them. The CDR3 bases are TGCGCCAGCAGCTTGTCGCCGGGACGTAACTACGAGCAGTACTTC. It specifies CASSLSPGRNYEQYF.

The CDR3 sequence is CAISTSGGNLQETQYF. DNA of the CDR3: TGTGCCATAAGTACTAGCGGGGGAAACCTCCAAGAGACCCAGTACTTC. This chain connects TRBV10-3 to TRBJ2-5, with 11 bases lining up with TRBD2. The V segment lost 9 bases and the J segment 1 base; nucleotides outside the gene matches: 10. Germline CDR1 and CDR2: ENHRY and SYGVKD. This CDR3 spans 16 amino acids.